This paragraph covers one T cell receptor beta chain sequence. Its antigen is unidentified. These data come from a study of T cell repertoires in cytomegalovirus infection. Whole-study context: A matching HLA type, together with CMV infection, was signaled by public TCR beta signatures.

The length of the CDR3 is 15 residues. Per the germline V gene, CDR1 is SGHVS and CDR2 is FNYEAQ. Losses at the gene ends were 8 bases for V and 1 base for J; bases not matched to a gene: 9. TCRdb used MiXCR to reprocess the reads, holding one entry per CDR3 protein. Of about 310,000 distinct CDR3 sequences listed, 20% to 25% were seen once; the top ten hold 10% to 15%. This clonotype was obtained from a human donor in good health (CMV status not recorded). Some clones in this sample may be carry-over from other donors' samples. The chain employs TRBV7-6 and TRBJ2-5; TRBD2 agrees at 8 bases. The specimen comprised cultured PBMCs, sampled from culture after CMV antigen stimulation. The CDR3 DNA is TGTGCCAGCGGCTCGGGACTAGTCTCCCAAGAGACCCAGTACTTC. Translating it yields CASGSGLVSQETQYF.